The 7 T cell receptor beta chains listed next were all sequenced from one sample in a study of technical replicates of blood from a few donors (dated by TCRdb to about 2017). The library came from the immunoSEQ multiplex PCR assay. As stored in TCRdb, this immuneACCESS dataset retains in-frame rearrangements with V and J assigned. A fraction of the clones does not appear; measured against another copy, unresolved V genes explain less than half of the discrepancy, and the remainder lacks a known reason. In this sample the table shows approximately 94,000 clones, almost 97% of which occur a single time. Of the sample, 0.35% to 0.45% falls within the top ten clones. Sequencing input: T cells isolated from PBMCs. All receptors derive from a human donor in good health.

The V call is TRBV19, the J call TRBJ2-7, with a possible D match to TRBD2 (6 bases). Germline CDR1 reads LNHDA; CDR2 reads SQIVND (reference sequence). The CDR3 is made up of 14 amino acids. Trimming pared 4 bases from V and 5 bases from J, leaving 15 bases between. CDR3 amino acids: CASSNGGPVNEQYF. In DNA form, the CDR3 reads TGTGCCAGTAGTAACGGAGGGCCCGTCAACGAGCAGTACTTC.

V and J are TRBV10-1 and TRBJ1-5, with 8 bases that match TRBD1. The V segment lost 6 bases and the J segment 8 bases; nucleotides outside the gene matches: 6. Germline V CDR1 and CDR2: WNHNN, SYGVQD (reference sequence). The CDR3 consists of 13 residues. Here the CDR3 reads CASRDRASKPQHF. The CDR3 DNA reads as TGCGCCAGCAGGGACAGGGCGAGTAAGCCCCAGCATTTT.

This clone was detected only once. The chain uses TRBV30 and TRBJ2-7; D unclear. Trimming took off 3 bases at V and 2 bases at J, with 11 bases between the two ends. There are 13 residues in the CDR3. Germline assignment: CDR1 GTSNPN and CDR2 SVGIG (reference sequence). The CDR3 here is CAWSSVPAYEQYF. In DNA, the CDR3 is TGTGCCTGGAGCAGCGTTCCAGCCTACGAGCAGTACTTC.

The chain employs TRBV2 and TRBJ1-2, with 8 bases aligning to TRBD1. Germline V gives CDR1 SNHLY, CDR2 FYNNEI. The CDR3 loop spans 13 amino acids. J gave up 6 bases and V 4 bases, and 4 bases lay outside the gene matches. CDR3 nucleotides: TGTGCCAGCAGTGGGACAGGGACTAATGGCTACACCTTC. Translated, it gives CASSGTGTNGYTF.

The chain uses TRBV2 and TRBJ1-5; possible D gene TRBD1, 6 bases. The CDR3 loop spans 15 amino acids. Trimming took 5 bases from V and 5 from J, leaving 16 bases between them. Germline V gene data show CDR1 as SNHLY and CDR2 as FYNNEI. The CDR3: CASSIRGVRDQPQHF. DNA for the CDR3: TGTGCCAGCAGTATCAGGGGAGTCCGAGATCAGCCCCAGCATTTT.

This chain joins TRBV7-2 and TRBJ2-1; D gene ambiguous. Germline V gene lookup returns CDR1 SGHTA and CDR2 FQGNSA. Trimming removed 0 bases from V and 1 base from J, with 10 bases in between. This CDR3 contains 16 residues. CDR3 region: CASSLAYAASYNEQFF. The CDR3 DNA sequence: TGTGCCAGCAGCTTAGCATACGCGGCGTCCTACAATGAGCAGTTCTTC.

Remarks on this clone: Other DNA sequences from this sample encode an identical CDR3 as well. V is TRBV27 and J is TRBJ1-1; D gene unclear. CDR1 is MNHEY, CDR2 SMNVEV, per germline (reference sequence). The ends were cut back, 2 bases at V and 0 bases at J, with 7 bases in the middle. The CDR3 is made up of 14 amino acids. CDR3 bases: TGTGCCAGCAGTTTAGCCAGGATGAACACTGAAGCTTTCTTT. Translation gives CASSLARMNTEAFF.